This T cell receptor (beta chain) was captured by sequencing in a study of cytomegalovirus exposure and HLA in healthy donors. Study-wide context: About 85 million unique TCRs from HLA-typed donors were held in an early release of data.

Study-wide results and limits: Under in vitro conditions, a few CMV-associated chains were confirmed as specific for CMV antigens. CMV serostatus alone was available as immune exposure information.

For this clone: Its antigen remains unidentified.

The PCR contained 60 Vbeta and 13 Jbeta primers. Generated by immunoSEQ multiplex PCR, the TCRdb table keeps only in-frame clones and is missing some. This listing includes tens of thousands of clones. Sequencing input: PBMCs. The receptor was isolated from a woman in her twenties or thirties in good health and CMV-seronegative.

The CDR3 DNA follows: TGTGCCAGTAGTAGACAGGGGAACTATGGCTACACCTTC. It translates to CASSRQGNYGYTF. The rearrangement joins TRBV19 to TRBJ1-2; 8 bases line up with TRBD1. The CDR3 loop spans 13 amino acids. J was trimmed by 2 bases and V by 4 bases; bases with no gene match: 0. Per germline, CDR1 LNHDA and CDR2 SQIVND (reference sequence).